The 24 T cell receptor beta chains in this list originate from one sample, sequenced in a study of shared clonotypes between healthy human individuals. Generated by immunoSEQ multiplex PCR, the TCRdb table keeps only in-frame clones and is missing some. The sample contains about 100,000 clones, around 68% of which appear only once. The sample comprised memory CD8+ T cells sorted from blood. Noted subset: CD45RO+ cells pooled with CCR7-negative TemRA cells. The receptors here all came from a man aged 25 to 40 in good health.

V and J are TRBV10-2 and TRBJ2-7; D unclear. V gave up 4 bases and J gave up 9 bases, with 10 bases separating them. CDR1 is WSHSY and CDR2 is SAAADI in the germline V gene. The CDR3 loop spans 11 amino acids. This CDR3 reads CASSVATTQYF. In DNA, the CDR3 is TGCGCCAGCAGTGTAGCTACGACGCAGTACTTC.

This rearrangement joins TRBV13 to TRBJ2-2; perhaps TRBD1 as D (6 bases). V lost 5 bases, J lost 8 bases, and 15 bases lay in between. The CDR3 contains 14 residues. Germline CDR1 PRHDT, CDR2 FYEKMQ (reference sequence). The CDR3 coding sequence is TGTGCCAGCAGCCCAGACAGGCTTCCAGGGGAGCTGTTTTTT. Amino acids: CASSPDRLPGELFF.

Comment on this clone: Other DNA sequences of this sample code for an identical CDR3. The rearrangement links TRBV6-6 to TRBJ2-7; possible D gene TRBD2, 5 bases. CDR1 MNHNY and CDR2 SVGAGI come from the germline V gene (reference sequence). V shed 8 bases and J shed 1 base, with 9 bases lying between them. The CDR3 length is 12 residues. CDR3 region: CASRGLSYEQYF. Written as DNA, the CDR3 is TGTGCCAGCCGGGGATTATCCTACGAGCAGTACTTC.

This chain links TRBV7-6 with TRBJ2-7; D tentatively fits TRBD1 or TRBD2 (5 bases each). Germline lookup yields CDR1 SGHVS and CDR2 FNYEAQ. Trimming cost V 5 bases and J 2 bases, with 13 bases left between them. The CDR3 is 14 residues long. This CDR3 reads CASSLRDGAYEQYF. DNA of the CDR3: TGTGCCAGCAGCCTCCGGGACGGAGCCTACGAGCAGTACTTC.

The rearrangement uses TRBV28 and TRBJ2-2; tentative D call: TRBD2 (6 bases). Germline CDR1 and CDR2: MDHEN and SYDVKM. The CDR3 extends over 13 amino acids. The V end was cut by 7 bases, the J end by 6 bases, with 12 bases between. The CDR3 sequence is CASNGGIAGELFF. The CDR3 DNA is TGTGCCAGCAACGGGGGAATCGCCGGGGAGCTGTTTTTT.

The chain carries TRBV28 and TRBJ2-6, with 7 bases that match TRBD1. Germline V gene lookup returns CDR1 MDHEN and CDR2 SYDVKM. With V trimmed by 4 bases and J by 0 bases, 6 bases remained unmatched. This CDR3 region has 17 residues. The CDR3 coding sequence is TGTGCCAGCAGTTCACCGACAGGGAACTCTGGGGCCAACGTCCTGACTTTC. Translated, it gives CASSSPTGNSGANVLTF.

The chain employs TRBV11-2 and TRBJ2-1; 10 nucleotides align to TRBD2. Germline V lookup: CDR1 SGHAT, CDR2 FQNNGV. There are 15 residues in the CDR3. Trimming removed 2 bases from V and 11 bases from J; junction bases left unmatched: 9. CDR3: CASSLTSGTDMKQFF. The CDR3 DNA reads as TGTGCCAGCAGCTTAACTAGCGGGACTGATATGAAGCAGTTCTTC.

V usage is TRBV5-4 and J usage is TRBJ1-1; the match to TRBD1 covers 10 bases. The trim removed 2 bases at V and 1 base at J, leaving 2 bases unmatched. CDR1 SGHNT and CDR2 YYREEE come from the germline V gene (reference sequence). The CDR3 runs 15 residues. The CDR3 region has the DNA TGTGCCAGCAGCTTCCGACAGGGGGCGAACACTGAAGCTTTCTTT. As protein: CASSFRQGANTEAFF. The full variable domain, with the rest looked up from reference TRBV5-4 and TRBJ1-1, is ETGVTQSPTHLIKTRGQQVTLRCSSQSGHNTVSWYQQALGQGPQFIFQYYREEENGRGNFPPRFSGLQFPNYSSELNVNALELDDSALYLCASSFRQGANTEAFFGQGTRLTVV.

The CDR3 loop reads CASSLGGTLLANEQFF. DNA for the CDR3: TGTGCCAGCAGCTTAGGAGGGACTTTGCTGGCCAATGAGCAGTTCTTC. The rearrangement links TRBV7-8 to TRBJ2-1; D is possibly TRBD2 (6 bases). V dropped 1 base and J dropped 6 bases, with 16 bases sitting between them. The germline V gene has CDR1 SGHVS and CDR2 FQNEAQ. The CDR3 contains 16 residues.

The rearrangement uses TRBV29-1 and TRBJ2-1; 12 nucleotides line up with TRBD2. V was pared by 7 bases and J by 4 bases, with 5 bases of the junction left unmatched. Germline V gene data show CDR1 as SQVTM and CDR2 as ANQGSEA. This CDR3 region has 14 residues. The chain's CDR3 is CSAPTSGGYNEQFF. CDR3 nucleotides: TGCAGCGCTCCGACTAGCGGGGGATACAATGAGCAGTTCTTC.

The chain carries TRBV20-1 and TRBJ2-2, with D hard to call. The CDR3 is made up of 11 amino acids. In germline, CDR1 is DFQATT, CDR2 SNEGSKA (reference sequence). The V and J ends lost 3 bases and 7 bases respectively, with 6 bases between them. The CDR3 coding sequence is TGCAGTGCTAGCTGGGGCGGGGAGCTGTTTTTT. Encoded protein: CSASWGGELFF.

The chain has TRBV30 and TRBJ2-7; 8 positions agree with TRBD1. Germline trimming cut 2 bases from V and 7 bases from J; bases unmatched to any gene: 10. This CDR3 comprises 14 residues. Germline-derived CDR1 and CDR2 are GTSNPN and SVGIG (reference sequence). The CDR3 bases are TGTGCCTGGAGTTTAGATCGGACAGGGTTAGAGCAGTACTTC. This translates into CAWSLDRTGLEQYF.

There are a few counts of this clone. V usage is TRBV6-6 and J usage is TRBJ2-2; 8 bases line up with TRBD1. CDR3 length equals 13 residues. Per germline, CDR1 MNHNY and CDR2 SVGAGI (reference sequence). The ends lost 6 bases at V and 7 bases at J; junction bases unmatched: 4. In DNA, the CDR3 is TGTGCCAGCAGCTTAACAGGGGGCGGGGAGCTGTTTTTT. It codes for CASSLTGGGELFF.

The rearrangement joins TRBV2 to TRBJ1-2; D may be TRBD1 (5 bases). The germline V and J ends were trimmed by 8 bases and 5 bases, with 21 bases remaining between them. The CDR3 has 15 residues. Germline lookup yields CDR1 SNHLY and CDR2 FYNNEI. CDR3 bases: TGTGCCAGCCGAGGGCTAGGGAACAGGAAGTATGGCTACACCTTC. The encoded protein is CASRGLGNRKYGYTF.

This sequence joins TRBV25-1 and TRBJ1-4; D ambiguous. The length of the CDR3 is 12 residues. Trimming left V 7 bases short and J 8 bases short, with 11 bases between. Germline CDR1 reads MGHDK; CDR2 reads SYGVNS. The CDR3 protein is CASTGSSEKLFF. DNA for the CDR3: TGTGCCAGCACGGGGAGCTCGGAAAAACTGTTTTTT.

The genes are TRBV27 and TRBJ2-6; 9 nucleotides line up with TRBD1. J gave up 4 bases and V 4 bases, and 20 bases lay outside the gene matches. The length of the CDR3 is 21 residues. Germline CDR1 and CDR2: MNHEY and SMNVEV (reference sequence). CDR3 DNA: TGTGCCAGCAGTTCCAAGACAGGGGGATTTCTCTCCCCAGCCGGGGCCAACGTCCTGACTTTC. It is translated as CASSSKTGGFLSPAGANVLTF.

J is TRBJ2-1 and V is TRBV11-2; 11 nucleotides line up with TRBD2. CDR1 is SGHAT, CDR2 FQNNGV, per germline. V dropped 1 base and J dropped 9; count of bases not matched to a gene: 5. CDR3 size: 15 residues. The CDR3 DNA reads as TGTGCCAGCAGCTTAGGGACTAGCGGGTATGGTGAGCAGTTCTTC. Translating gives CASSLGTSGYGEQFF. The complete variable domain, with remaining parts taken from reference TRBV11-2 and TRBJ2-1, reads EAGVAQSPRYKIIEKRQSVAFWCNPISGHATLYWYQQILGQGPKLLIQFQNNGVVDDSQLPKDRFSAERLKGVDSTLKIQPAKLEDSAVYLCASSLGTSGYGEQFFGPGTRLTVL.

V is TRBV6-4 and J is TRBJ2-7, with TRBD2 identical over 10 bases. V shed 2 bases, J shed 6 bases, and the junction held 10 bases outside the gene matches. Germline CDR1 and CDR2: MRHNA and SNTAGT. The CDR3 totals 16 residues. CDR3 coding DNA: TGTGCCAGCAGTGACGCCTCCGGGACTAGCGCTGGCGAGCAGTACTTC. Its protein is CASSDASGTSAGEQYF.

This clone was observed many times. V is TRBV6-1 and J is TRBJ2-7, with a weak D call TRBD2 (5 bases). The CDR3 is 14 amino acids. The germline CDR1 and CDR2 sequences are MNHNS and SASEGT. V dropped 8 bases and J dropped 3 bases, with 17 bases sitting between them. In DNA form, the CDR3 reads TGTGCCAGCCACTCTCAAGGAGGCGGCTACGAGCAGTACTTC. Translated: CASHSQGGGYEQYF.

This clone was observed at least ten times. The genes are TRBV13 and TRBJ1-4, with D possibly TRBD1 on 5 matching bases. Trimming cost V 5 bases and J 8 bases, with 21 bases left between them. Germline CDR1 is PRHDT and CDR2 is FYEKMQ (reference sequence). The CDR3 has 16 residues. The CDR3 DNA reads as TGTGCCAGCAGCCATAGAGGCCGGGACCGGGGGGAAAAACTGTTTTTT. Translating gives CASSHRGRDRGEKLFF.

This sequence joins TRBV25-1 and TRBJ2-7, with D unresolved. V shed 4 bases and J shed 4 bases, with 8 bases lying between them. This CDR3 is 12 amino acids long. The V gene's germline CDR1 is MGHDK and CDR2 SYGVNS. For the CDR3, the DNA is TGTGCCAGCAGTGGCCAGATGTACGAGCAGTACTTC. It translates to CASSGQMYEQYF.

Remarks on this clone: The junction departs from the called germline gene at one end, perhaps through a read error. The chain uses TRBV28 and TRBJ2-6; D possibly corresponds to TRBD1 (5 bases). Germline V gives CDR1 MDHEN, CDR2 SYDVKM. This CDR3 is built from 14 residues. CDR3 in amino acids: CVSSPTIGVGVLTF. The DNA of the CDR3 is TGTGTCAGCAGTCCAACGATAGGGGTCGGCGTCCTGACTTTC. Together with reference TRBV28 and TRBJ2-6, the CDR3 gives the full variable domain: DVKVTQSSRYLVKRTGEKVFLECVQDMDHENMFWYRQDPGLGLRLIYFSYDVKMKEKGDIPEGYSVSREKKERFSLILESASTNQTSMYLCVSSPTIGVGVLTFGAGSRLTVL.

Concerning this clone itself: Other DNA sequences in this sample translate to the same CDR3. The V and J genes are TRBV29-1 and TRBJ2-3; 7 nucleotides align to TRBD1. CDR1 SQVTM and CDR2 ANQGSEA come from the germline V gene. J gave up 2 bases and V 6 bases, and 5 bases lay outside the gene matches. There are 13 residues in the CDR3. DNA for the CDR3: TGCAGCGTGGGGGACAGTTTCACAGATACGCAGTATTTT. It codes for CSVGDSFTDTQYF.

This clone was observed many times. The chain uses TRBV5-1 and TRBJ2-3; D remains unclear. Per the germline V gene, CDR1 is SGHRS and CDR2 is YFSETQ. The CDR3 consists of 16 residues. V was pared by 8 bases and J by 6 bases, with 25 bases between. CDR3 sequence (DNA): TGCGCCAGTTGGACCGGAGACGGTCACATCCCCGATACGCAGTATTTT. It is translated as CASWTGDGHIPDTQYF.